This is a list of T cell receptor beta chains from one sample in a study of T cell responses to AZD1222 COVID-19 vaccine. TCRdb's copy holds only in-frame clones and misses some; the assay was immunoSEQ multiplex PCR. The top ten hold approximately 9.3% of the sample, which has around 99,000 clones, about 92% seen once. The input for sequencing was peripheral blood, taken 28 days after the second AZD1222 dose. These receptors were collected from an adult who received the AZD1222 COVID-19 vaccine. CDR3s leave out the opening cysteine and the closing phenylalanine or tryptophan.

v_call | cdr3_aa
TRBV19 | ASSKGQGGSGANVLT
TRBV7-3 | ASSSGLAGEQF
TRBV5-1 | ASSLVGGSTEAF
TRBV5-1 | ASSFPNTGELF
TRBV15 | ATTPLPTTNEKLF
TRBV14 | ASSHIAGLNTEAF
TRBV30 | AWRRTSGSYNEQF
TRBV5-1 | ASSPALGAGVGETQY
TRBV6-1 | ASSETFKLNTIY
TRBV27 | ASSLGAGNEKLF
TRBV7-9 | ASKIDRAGGYT
TRBV5-4 | ASSGTGQGYEQY
TRBV19 | ASSIKLGGVEQY
TRBV5-8 | ASSLAGEWNSPLH
TRBV29-1 | SVGREQF
TRBV6-5 | ASTEDGSTDTQY
TRBV3-1/TRBV3-2 | ASSQDRGGSYEQY
TRBV3-1/TRBV3-2 | ASSQNPGPQETQY
TRBV3-1/TRBV3-2 | ASSQAGVRNSPLH
TRBV5-1 | ASSLETGGTGELF
TRBV18 | ASSPEGGFEKLF
TRBV5-1 | ASSLVGGAGTGELF
TRBV7-3 | ASSPVGVNTGELF
TRBV9 | ASSLRDRATEAF
TRBV5-6 | ASSLAPGEVGDTQY
TRBV19 | ASSIDLGPRQPQH
TRBV5-1 | ASSLVDGWNSPLH
TRBV6-5 | ASSYLDTQY
TRBV29-1 | SVELTGGFYGYT
TRBV19 | ASSANRVDQPQH
TRBV6-5 | ASGGLSSPLH